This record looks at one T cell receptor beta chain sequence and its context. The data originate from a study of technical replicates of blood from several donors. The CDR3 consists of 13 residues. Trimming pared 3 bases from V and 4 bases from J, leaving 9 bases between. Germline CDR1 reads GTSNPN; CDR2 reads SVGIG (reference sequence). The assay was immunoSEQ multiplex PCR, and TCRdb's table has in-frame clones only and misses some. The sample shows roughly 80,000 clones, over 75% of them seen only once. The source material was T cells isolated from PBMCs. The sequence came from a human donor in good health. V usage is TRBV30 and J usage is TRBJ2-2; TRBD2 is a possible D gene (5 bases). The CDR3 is CAWSGDSTGELFF. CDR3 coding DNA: TGTGCCTGGAGCGGGGATTCCACCGGGGAGCTGTTTTTT.